One sample yielded the 17 T cell receptor beta chains listed below, sequenced in a study of identical twins. Each CDR3 protein is one row after TCRdb ran MiXCR on the 5' RACE reads. The repertoire holds some 440,000 distinct CDR3 sequences, with more than 20% as singletons. These data were also reused for a study on T cells expressing NK-cell markers.

The sample was CD4+ T cells sorted from blood. Source of these receptors: a woman aged 18-29 years in good health.

This clonotype was seen more than once but under ten times. The rearrangement uses TRBV20-1 and TRBJ2-5, with 11 bases lining up with TRBD2. Germline CDR1 is DFQATT and CDR2 is SNEGSKA (reference sequence). This CDR3 is 15 amino acids long. After removal of 3 bases from V and 5 bases from J, the junction contained 8 bases not matched to a gene. CDR3 sequence (DNA): TGCAGTGCTAGTCGACTAGCGGGAATTTTGGAGACCCAGTACTTC. Translated, it gives CSASRLAGILETQYF.

Here the CDR3 reads CASSPNGAEETQYF. DNA of the CDR3: TGTGCCAGCAGTCCCAATGGGGCCGAAGAGACCCAGTACTTC. The chain combines TRBV27 with TRBJ2-5; possible D gene TRBD1, 5 bases. The length of the CDR3 is 14 residues. The V gene's germline CDR1 is MNHEY and CDR2 SMNVEV (reference sequence). V dropped 5 bases and J dropped 3 bases, with 13 bases sitting between them.

Details on this clonotype: An end of the junction differs from the germline gene, which may be a read error. This chain joins TRBV12-3 or TRBV12-4 and TRBJ2-1; 16 bases map to TRBD2. The CDR3 length is 14 residues. The CDR3: CASSPGLAGGLLVF. In nucleotides, the CDR3 is TGTGCCAGCAGCCCGGGACTAGCGGGGGGGCTACTAGTCTTC.

This clonotype was seen a few times. V usage is TRBV12-3 or TRBV12-4 and J usage is TRBJ2-1; 10 bases line up with TRBD1. J gave up 6 bases and V 7 bases, and 6 bases lay outside the gene matches. This CDR3 has 14 amino acids. For the CDR3, the DNA is TGTGCCAGCATTAGCCGGGACAGGGGCAATGAGCAGTTCTTC. Amino acid sequence: CASISRDRGNEQFF.

The V call is TRBV10-3, the J call TRBJ2-1, with D perhaps TRBD2 (7 bases). Per germline, CDR1 ENHRY and CDR2 SYGVKD. The CDR3 spans 16 residues. V gave up 0 bases and J gave up 3 bases, with 12 bases separating them. The CDR3 sequence is CAISESRGGNYNEQFF. CDR3 bases: TGTGCCATCAGTGAGTCGAGGGGGGGGAACTACAATGAGCAGTTCTTC.

This chain connects TRBV11-2 to TRBJ2-4; 7 nucleotides agree with TRBD1. This CDR3 is built from 14 residues. Germline CDR1 reads SGHAT; CDR2 reads FQNNGV. The J segment lost 3 bases and the V segment lost 6 bases, leaving 5 bases of the junction unmatched. The CDR3 DNA reads as TGTGCCAGCAGTTTGACAGGGCACAAAAACATTCAGTACTTC. Its protein is CASSLTGHKNIQYF.

This clonotype appeared many times. V is TRBV18 and J is TRBJ2-1; TRBD2 agrees at 12 bases. Germline V lookup: CDR1 KGHSH, CDR2 LQKENI. The junction had 8 bases not matched to a gene; V was cut back by 3 bases and J by 8 bases. CDR3 size: 16 residues. This chain's CDR3 is CASSPPSGRASHEQFF. In DNA, the CDR3 is TGTGCCAGCTCACCCCCTAGCGGGAGGGCTTCCCATGAGCAGTTCTTC.

This sequence joins TRBV7-3 and TRBJ2-1; 10 bases fit TRBD2. The CDR3 is 15 residues long. J lost 9 bases, V lost 1 base, and 6 bases had no gene match. The V gene's germline CDR1 is SGHTA and CDR2 FQGTGA. CDR3 region: CASSLNSGGAVEQFF. In DNA, the CDR3 is TGTGCCAGCAGCTTAAACAGCGGGGGGGCCGTTGAGCAGTTCTTC.

This clonotype was seen more than once but under ten times. The V gene is TRBV9, the J gene TRBJ2-7; no reliable D call. The CDR3 loop spans 13 amino acids. Germline V CDR1 and CDR2: SGDLS, YYNGEE. V lost 0 bases, J lost 7 bases, and 11 bases lay in between. CDR3 sequence (DNA): TGTGCCAGCAGCGTAGGGCATTCTCATGAGCAGTACTTC. Protein product: CASSVGHSHEQYF.

The CDR3 DNA sequence: TGTGCCAGCAGCTACCGGGGCAAGAACTATGGCTACACCTTC. This codes for CASSYRGKNYGYTF. The chain uses TRBV6-5 and TRBJ1-2; maybe TRBD1 (5 bases). The CDR3 is made up of 14 amino acids. Germline CDR1 is MNHEY and CDR2 is SVGAGI. Trimming pared 6 bases from V and 2 bases from J, leaving 13 bases between.

This clonotype was counted a few times. The chain has TRBV2 and TRBJ2-5; TRBD2 aligns across 7 bases. V lost 7 bases and J lost 7; bases outside the gene matches: 9. The CDR3 spans 13 residues. Germline lookup yields CDR1 SNHLY and CDR2 FYNNEI. The CDR3 sequence: CASIDERGGTQYF. DNA of the CDR3: TGTGCCAGCATTGACGAGCGGGGCGGGACCCAGTACTTC.

The rearrangement joins TRBV10-3 to TRBJ2-2; TRBD1 agrees at 7 bases. The germline gives CDR1 ENHRY, CDR2 SYGVKD. V trimming: 4 bases; J trimming: 5 bases; junction bases outside the gene matches: 4. This CDR3 region has 14 residues. CDR3 sequence reads: CAISVETGTGELFF. The CDR3 nucleotides read TGTGCCATCAGTGTAGAGACAGGGACCGGGGAGCTGTTTTTT.

The rearrangement joins TRBV2 to TRBJ2-3; D unresolved. V dropped 1 base and J dropped 8 bases, with 13 bases sitting between them. Germline CDR1 and CDR2: SNHLY and FYNNEI. This CDR3 is 14 amino acids long. DNA of the CDR3: TGTGCCAGCAGTGAAGGTCAATACTACAGTACGCAGTATTTT. Its translation is CASSEGQYYSTQYF.

The chain has TRBV10-2 and TRBJ2-1; D may correspond to TRBD1 or TRBD2 (5 bases each). This CDR3 is 13 amino acids long. V was shortened by 0 bases and J by 12 bases, with 12 bases between the two germline ends. Per the germline V gene, CDR1 is WSHSY and CDR2 is SAAADI. In DNA, the CDR3 is TGCGCCAGCAGTGAGTCGACCCCAGGGACGCAGTTCTTC. It codes for CASSESTPGTQFF.

The chain couples TRBV7-2 to TRBJ2-2, with unresolved D. The V end lost 7 bases, the J end lost 3 bases, and 15 bases lay between the germline ends. The CDR3 totals 15 residues. Germline loops: CDR1 SGHTA, CDR2 FQGNSA. CDR3 nucleotides: TGTGCCAGCACCGGGTTGTGGGTCCACACCGGGGAGCTGTTTTTT. Protein product: CASTGLWVHTGELFF.

This chain uses TRBV27 with TRBJ1-1, with 8 bases fitting TRBD1. The ends lost 5 bases at V and 4 bases at J; junction bases unmatched: 6. Germline V gene lookup returns CDR1 MNHEY and CDR2 SMNVEV (reference sequence). This CDR3 spans 14 amino acids. CDR3 region: CASSPHTGGTEAFF. For the CDR3, the DNA is TGTGCCAGCAGTCCCCATACAGGGGGCACTGAAGCTTTCTTT.

This clonotype appeared a few times. The chain joins TRBV12-3 or TRBV12-4 to TRBJ1-1; TRBD1 is a possible D gene (5 bases). Trimming cost V 5 bases and J 7 bases, with 20 bases left between them. The CDR3 length is 15 residues. The CDR3 protein is CASSPPIGGLIEAFF. For the CDR3, the DNA is TGTGCCAGCAGTCCCCCCATCGGGGGGTTGATTGAAGCTTTCTTT.